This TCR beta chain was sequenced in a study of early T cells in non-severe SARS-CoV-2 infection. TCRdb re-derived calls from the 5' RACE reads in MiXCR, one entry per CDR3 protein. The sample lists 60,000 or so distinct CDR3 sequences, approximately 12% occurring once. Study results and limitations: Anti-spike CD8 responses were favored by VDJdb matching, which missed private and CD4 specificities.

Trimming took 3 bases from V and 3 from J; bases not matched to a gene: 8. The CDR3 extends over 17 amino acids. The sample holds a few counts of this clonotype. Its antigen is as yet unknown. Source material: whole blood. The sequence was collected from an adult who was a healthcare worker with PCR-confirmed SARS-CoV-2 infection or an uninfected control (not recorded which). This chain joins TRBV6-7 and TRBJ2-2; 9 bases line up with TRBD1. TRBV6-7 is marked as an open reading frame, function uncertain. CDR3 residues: CASSYANTGGDTGELFF. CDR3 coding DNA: TGTGCCAGCAGTTATGCCAATACAGGGGGCGACACCGGGGAGCTGTTTTTT.